A single T cell receptor beta chain is shown here with its context. This clonotype was counted a few times. Its antigen remains undetermined. Qualities for individual bases were not recorded, and no much larger clone is one base off. The source of the sample is a study of T cell repertoires in cytomegalovirus infection (dated by TCRdb to the late 2010s). For context, the study as a whole: Donor HLA type was relevant to the analysis, because carriage of CMV infection together with the matching HLA type was indicated by public TCR beta signatures.

Instrument on record: Illumina HiSeq 1500. The public reads were reanalyzed by TCRdb: fastp trimming at Q25, MiXCR alignment, in-frame beta chains only. Each entry merges the rows of one CDR3 protein and shows their most common DNA and genes. The sample table shows over 100,000 distinct CDR3 sequences, and about 15% are seen once. More than 7% of the sample is in the top ten clones. General findings and caveats noted by the study authors: Cumulative frequency of public TCR beta family members discriminated carriers of CMV infection plus the relevant HLA type in this cohort and an independent approximately 350-donor cohort. The ex vivo response was dominated by HLA-C-restricted CMV-specific TCR beta clonotypes, and the single most frequent clonotype in two of eight donors was supplied by these HLA-C-restricted clonotypes.

The sequenced material came from PBMCs. This TCR came from a human donor in good health (CMV status not recorded). Some clones in this sample may be carry-over from other donors' samples.

For the CDR3, the sequence is CASSAPVGWDTQYF. The nucleotides are TGTGCCAGCAGTGCCCCCGTAGGCTGGGATACGCAGTATTTT. The rearrangement joined TRBV25-1 to TRBJ2-3, with no confident D gene call. The CDR3 holds 14 amino acids from the cysteine to the phenylalanine. The DNA shown is the 42-base CDR3, in frame from base 1. Via the germline V gene, CDR1 is MGHDK and CDR2 SYGVNS. V loses 4 bases, J loses 6 bases, and the germline ends lie 14 bases apart.